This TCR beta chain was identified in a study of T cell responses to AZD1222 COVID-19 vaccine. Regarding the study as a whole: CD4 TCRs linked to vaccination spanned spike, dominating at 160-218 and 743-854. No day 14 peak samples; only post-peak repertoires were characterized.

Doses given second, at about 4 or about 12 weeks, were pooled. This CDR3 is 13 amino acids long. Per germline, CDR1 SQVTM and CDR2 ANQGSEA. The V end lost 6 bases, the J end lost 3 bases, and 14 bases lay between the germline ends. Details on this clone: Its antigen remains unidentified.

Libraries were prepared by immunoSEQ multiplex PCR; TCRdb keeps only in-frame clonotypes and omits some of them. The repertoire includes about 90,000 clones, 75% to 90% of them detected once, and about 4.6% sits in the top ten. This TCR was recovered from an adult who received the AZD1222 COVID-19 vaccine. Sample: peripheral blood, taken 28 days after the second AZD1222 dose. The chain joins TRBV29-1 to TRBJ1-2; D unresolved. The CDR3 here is CSVGARVDYGYTF. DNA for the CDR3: TGCAGCGTGGGCGCGAGGGTTGACTATGGCTACACCTTC.